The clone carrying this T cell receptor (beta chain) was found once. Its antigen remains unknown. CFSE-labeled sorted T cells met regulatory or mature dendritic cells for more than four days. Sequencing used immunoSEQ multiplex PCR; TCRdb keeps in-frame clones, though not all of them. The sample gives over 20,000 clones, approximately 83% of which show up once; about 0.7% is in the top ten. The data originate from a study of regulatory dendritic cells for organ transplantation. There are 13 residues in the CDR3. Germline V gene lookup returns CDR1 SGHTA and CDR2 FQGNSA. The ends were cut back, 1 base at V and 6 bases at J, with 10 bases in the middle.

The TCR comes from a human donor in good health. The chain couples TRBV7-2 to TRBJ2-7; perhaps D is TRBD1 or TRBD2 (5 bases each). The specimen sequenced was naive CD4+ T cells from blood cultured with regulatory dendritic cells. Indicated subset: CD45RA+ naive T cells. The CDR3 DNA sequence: TGTGCCAGCAGCTTAGGTCTGGGACCCGAGCAGTACTTC. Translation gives CASSLGLGPEQYF.